This T cell receptor (beta chain) appears in the sequencing data of a study of regulatory T cells in long-lasting Graves disease. The CDR3 is 15 residues long. The V end lost 4 bases, the J end lost 0 bases, and 14 bases lay between the germline ends. The germline gives CDR1 SQVTM, CDR2 ANQGSEA. Building the TCR beta libraries relied on iRepertoire HTBI primers, and CDR3 regions underwent Arm-PCR. One entry per CDR3 protein, called by TCRdb with MiXCR from the multiplex PCR reads. The sample lists 350,000 to 400,000 distinct CDR3 sequences, 16% occurring once. This clonotype appeared many times. Documented time point: newly diagnosed GD, antithyroid drugs for less than 3 months. After RNA was extracted from PBMCs, the TCR library was made from it. These data were likewise used in another study, on T cells in Graves' hyperthyroidism and ophthalmopathy.

The genes are TRBV29-1 and TRBJ2-3; D is unclear. Specimen: peripheral blood mononuclear cells (PBMCs), collected at new diagnosis, from a patient treated with antithyroid drugs. The sequence was collected from a woman aged 18-29 years with Graves disease. The CDR3 is CSVVGQITSTDTQYF. Here the CDR3 DNA reads TGCAGCGTTGTGGGCCAAATTACTAGCACAGATACGCAGTATTTT.